A selection of T cell receptor beta chains follows, all from one sample in a study of blood T cell repertoires in COVID-19. Sequenced by immunoSEQ multiplex PCR; TCRdb stores in-frame clones only, minus some. The repertoire consists of fewer than 250,000 clones, with 83% occurring once and the leading ten covering 3.6%. Sequencing was performed on PBMCs or T cells enriched from blood (not recorded which). The receptors originated from a woman between 40 and 55 years old who had been exposed to COVID-19. The CDR3 runs from the conserved cysteine through the conserved F or W. A D gene is named only where the DNA matches it firmly. For some rows the clone size is stated as once, few or many, or as a class when expanded; others skip it.

j_call	clone_size	v_call	d_call	cdr3_aa	cdr3_nt
TRBJ1-2	-	TRBV19	TRBD1	CASSSGQGEGYTF	TGTGCCAGTAGTTCGGGACAGGGGGAAGGCTACACCTTC
TRBJ2-1	-	TRBV12-3/TRBV12-4	TRBD1	CASSPQGGNEQFF	TGTGCCAGCAGTCCACAGGGGGGCAATGAGCAGTTCTTC
TRBJ1-2	-	TRBV19	TRBD1	CASSIRQGSNYGYTF	TGTGCCAGTAGTATCCGACAGGGGTCTAACTATGGCTACACCTTC
TRBJ1-1	-	TRBV6-5	TRBD1	CASSPGGTGTEAFF	TGTGCCAGCAGCCCAGGGGGCACGGGTACTGAAGCTTTCTTT
TRBJ2-1	few	TRBV5-1	-	CASSLARGGNNEQFF	TGCGCCAGCAGCTTGGCAAGGGGGGGAAACAATGAGCAGTTCTTC
TRBJ1-2	-	TRBV6-1	-	CASSGGAREVGYTF	TGTGCCAGCAGTGGCGGGGCGCGAGAAGTAGGCTACACCTTC
TRBJ1-6	-	TRBV6-6	-	CASDLQGNNSPLHF	TGTGCCAGCGACCTTCAGGGCAATAATTCACCCCTCCACTTT
TRBJ1-1	few	TRBV18	-	CASSPYRANTEAFF	TGTGCCAGCTCACCGTACAGGGCGAACACTGAAGCTTTCTTT
TRBJ1-5	-	TRBV7-2	-	CASSLAGSIPNQPQHF	TGTGCCAGCAGCTTAGCCGGGAGCATTCCCAATCAGCCCCAGCATTTT
TRBJ2-7	-	TRBV28	-	CASSPLGADREYYEQYF	TGTGCCAGCAGCCCCCTTGGGGCCGACAGAGAATACTACGAGCAGTACTTC
TRBJ2-7	-	TRBV7-2	TRBD2	CASSLVAGGFNYEQYF	TGTGCCAGCAGCTTAGTAGCGGGGGGATTTAACTACGAGCAGTACTTC
TRBJ1-1	-	TRBV18	TRBD1	CASSPRQGVTEAFF	TGTGCCAGCTCACCGCGACAGGGGGTGACTGAAGCTTTCTTT
TRBJ1-1	few	TRBV7-8	-	CASSLAGSGFVGAFF	TGTGCCAGCAGCTTAGCGGGGAGCGGATTTGTTGGAGCTTTCTTT
TRBJ1-2	-	TRBV3-1/TRBV3-2	TRBD1	CASSPTGGIYGYTF	TGTGCCAGCAGCCCGACAGGGGGAATCTATGGCTACACCTTC
TRBJ1-5	few	TRBV3-1/TRBV3-2	-	CASSHRQSNQPQHF	TGTGCCAGCAGCCATAGACAGAGCAATCAGCCCCAGCATTTT
TRBJ2-5	-	TRBV7-2	TRBD1	CASSLSLRTTGGTQYF	TGTGCCAGCAGCTTAAGTCTCAGGACCACAGGGGGGACCCAGTACTTC
TRBJ1-2	-	TRBV5-5	TRBD1	CASSLHRQGEGGGYTF	TGTGCCAGCAGCTTGCACAGACAGGGGGAAGGAGGTGGCTACACCTTC
TRBJ1-2	-	TRBV3-1/TRBV3-2	TRBD1	CASSSGTAGYGYTF	TGTGCCAGCAGCTCCGGGACAGCCGGCTATGGCTACACCTTC
TRBJ2-1	-	TRBV28	TRBD1	CASSPPRGRYNEQFF	TGTGCCAGCAGCCCCCCGAGGGGGCGGTACAATGAGCAGTTCTTC
TRBJ1-1	-	TRBV29-1	-	CSVEGAGAFF	TGCAGCGTTGAAGGGGCGGGAGCTTTCTTT
TRBJ2-3	-	TRBV6-5	TRBD1	CASSRRDRVTDTQYF	TGTGCCAGCAGTCGCCGGGACAGGGTCACAGATACGCAGTATTTT
TRBJ1-5	-	TRBV9	-	CASSPGGDSNQPQHF	TGTGCCAGCAGCCCGGGGGGGGATAGCAATCAGCCCCAGCATTTT
TRBJ2-2	-	TRBV14	TRBD2	CASSALAGGYTGELFF	TGTGCCAGCAGCGCCTTAGCGGGGGGATACACCGGGGAGCTGTTTTTT
TRBJ2-7	-	TRBV3-1/TRBV3-2	TRBD2	CASSLAGAPYYEQYF	TGTGCCAGCAGCCTAGCGGGGGCTCCTTACTACGAGCAGTACTTC
TRBJ2-4	-	TRBV5-6	TRBD2	CASSWGGGAGIQYF	TGTGCCAGCAGCTGGGGCGGGGGAGCGGGCATTCAGTACTTC
TRBJ2-3	-	TRBV3-1/TRBV3-2	TRBD2	CASSPRRGSTDTQYF	TGTGCCAGCAGCCCCCGGCGGGGGAGCACAGATACGCAGTATTTT
TRBJ1-5	-	TRBV27	-	CASSLRVEGQPQHF	TGTGCCAGCAGTTTACGAGTCGAGGGTCAGCCCCAGCATTTT
TRBJ1-4	-	TRBV6-5	-	CASSSDRRGINEKLFF	TGTGCCAGCAGTTCCGATCGCAGGGGTATCAATGAAAAACTGTTTTTT
TRBJ1-1	-	TRBV19	-	CASSITGITEAFF	TGTGCCAGTAGTATTACAGGAATTACTGAAGCTTTCTTT
TRBJ1-5	-	TRBV4-1	-	CASSQDGENQPQHF	TGCGCCAGCAGCCAAGACGGTGAGAATCAGCCCCAGCATTTT
TRBJ2-7	few	TRBV4-2	TRBD2	CASSQDRGGSYEQYF	TGTGCCAGCAGCCAAGATCGGGGGGGCTCCTACGAGCAGTACTTC
TRBJ2-1	-	TRBV9	TRBD1	CASSVDRTGVNEQFF	TGTGCCAGCAGCGTAGATCGGACAGGGGTAAATGAGCAGTTCTTC
TRBJ2-3	-	TRBV6-5	-	CASSFLPGTGTDTQYF	TGTGCCAGCAGTTTTCTCCCGGGGACTGGCACAGATACGCAGTATTTT
TRBJ1-1	few	TRBV19	-	CASSPGAGRTEAFF	TGTGCCAGTAGCCCCGGGGCGGGGCGAACTGAAGCTTTCTTT
TRBJ1-1	-	TRBV12-3/TRBV12-4	-	CASSFDAYTEAFF	TGTGCCAGCAGTTTCGATGCGTACACTGAAGCTTTCTTT
TRBJ2-3	-	TRBV6-5	TRBD1	CASSTGQGTDTQYF	TGTGCCAGCAGTACCGGACAGGGGACAGATACGCAGTATTTT
TRBJ2-7	-	TRBV3-1/TRBV3-2	TRBD2	CASSPRGGPYEQYF	TGTGCCAGCAGCCCTCGGGGGGGCCCCTACGAGCAGTACTTC
TRBJ2-7	-	TRBV30	TRBD1	CAWGGQGAVEQYF	TGTGCCTGGGGGGGACAGGGGGCGGTCGAGCAGTACTTC
TRBJ1-4	-	TRBV28	TRBD1	CASSLWGDRRATNEKLFF	TGTGCCAGCAGTTTATGGGGGGACAGACGGGCAACTAATGAAAAACTGTTTTTT
TRBJ2-1	-	TRBV9	TRBD2	CASSPLTSGGVFGKQFF	TGTGCCAGCAGCCCCCTGACTAGCGGGGGGGTTTTTGGAAAGCAGTTCTTC
TRBJ1-2	-	TRBV28	-	CASSLSADGYTF	TGTGCCAGCAGTTTATCAGCGGATGGCTACACCTTC
TRBJ1-4	-	TRBV2	TRBD1	CASSGQGGVAKLFF	TGTGCCAGCAGTGGACAGGGTGGAGTGGCAAAACTGTTTTTT
TRBJ2-7	once	TRBV11-1	-	CASSMYSGVTYEQYF	TGTGCCAGCAGCATGTACTCCGGGGTTACCTACGAGCAGTACTTC
TRBJ1-1	-	TRBV2	-	CASSTKMNTEAFF	TGTGCCAGCAGCACTAAAATGAACACTGAAGCTTTCTTT
TRBJ2-1	-	TRBV18	TRBD2	CASSPPNSGVSYNEQFF	TGTGCCAGCTCACCACCTAATAGCGGGGTCTCCTACAATGAGCAGTTCTTC
TRBJ2-1	-	TRBV5-4	-	CASSRLWGGANEQFF	TGTGCCAGCAGCCGTCTGTGGGGGGGGGCTAATGAGCAGTTCTTC
TRBJ1-1	-	TRBV18	TRBD1	CASSPPHRGNTEAFF	TGTGCCAGCTCACCCCCGCACAGGGGGAACACTGAAGCTTTCTTT
TRBJ2-3	few	TRBV5-4	-	CASSFGGTGTDTQYF	TGTGCCAGCAGCTTTGGGGGCACGGGCACAGATACGCAGTATTTT
TRBJ2-5	-	TRBV5-1	-	CASSEETQYF	TGCGCCAGCAGCGAGGAGACCCAGTACTTC
TRBJ1-1	-	TRBV9	-	CASSPRGETEAFF	TGTGCCAGCAGCCCACGGGGGGAAACTGAAGCTTTCTTT
TRBJ1-1	few	TRBV30	TRBD1	CAWSDGTGPEAFF	TGTGCCTGGAGTGACGGGACAGGGCCTGAAGCTTTCTTT
TRBJ1-6	-	TRBV28	-	CASGRGGVTYNSPLHF	TGTGCCAGCGGCAGAGGGGGTGTCACCTATAATTCACCCCTCCACTTT